Below, 26 T cell receptor beta chains from the same sample are listed, as sequenced in a study of human T cells and chemical hapten exposure. The time point was: patch test 1, 2 weeks after DPC sensitization. Treatment meaning: therapeutic diphenylcyclopropenone sensitization with weekly scalp DPC. TCRdb analysed the RACE reads with MiXCR anew, one entry per CDR3 protein. The sample includes 84,000 or so distinct CDR3 sequences, more than 9% of them seen just once. The sequences come from whole blood, collected in connection with sensitization to the hapten diphenylcyclopropenone (DPC). The receptors derive from a man aged 35-49 years with alopecia areata. Some clones in this sample may be carry-over from other donors' samples.

The table lists this clonotype with a few counts. The gene calls are TRBV7-8 and TRBJ2-5; D gene uncertain. V was trimmed by 3 bases and J by 1 base, leaving 9 bases between them. Germline V CDR1 and CDR2: SGHVS, FQNEAQ. The CDR3 totals 14 residues. The CDR3 DNA follows: TGTGCCAGCAGCTTCCGGGCCCTCCAAGAGACCCAGTACTTC. Translation gives CASSFRALQETQYF.

This clonotype was counted ten times or more. The chain links TRBV11-2 to TRBJ1-4; D perhaps matches TRBD1 (6 bases). V was trimmed by 6 bases and J by 4 bases, leaving 18 bases between them. Per the germline V gene, CDR1 is SGHAT and CDR2 is FQNNGV. This CDR3 has 16 amino acids. The CDR3 sequence: CASSKLMTGFNEKLFF. The CDR3 DNA follows: TGTGCCAGCAGTAAACTCATGACAGGCTTTAATGAAAAACTGTTTTTT.

The rearrangement links TRBV20-1 to TRBJ1-5, with 11 bases aligning to TRBD1. With 5 bases clipped from V and 6 bases from J, the junction kept 9 bases outside the gene matches. Germline V gene sequence: CDR1 DFQATT, CDR2 SNEGSKA (reference sequence). The CDR3 is 15 amino acids. The CDR3 region has the DNA TGCAGTGCTCGCCACGGGACAGGGGGTAGTCAGCCCCAGCATTTT. This encodes CSARHGTGGSQPQHF.

This clonotype was counted a few times. The chain joins TRBV9 to TRBJ2-5; possibly TRBD1 or TRBD2 for D (5 bases each). The length of the CDR3 is 14 residues. The V end lost 3 bases, the J end lost 2 bases, and 11 bases lay between the germline ends. Germline loops: CDR1 SGDLS, CDR2 YYNGEE. CDR3 sequence (DNA): TGTGCCAGCAGCGCGAGGGGATTTCAAGAGACCCAGTACTTC. Translated, it gives CASSARGFQETQYF.

J is TRBJ1-1 and V is TRBV6-2 or TRBV6-3; the D is unclear. CDR1 and CDR2 from the germline V gene are MNHEY and SVGEGT. The CDR3 totals 14 residues. The V gene lost 0 bases and the J gene lost 7 bases, with 12 bases spanning the gap. CDR3 coding DNA: TGTGCCAGCAGTTACTCTTCCAGGTCTATTGAAGCTTTCTTT. Its protein is CASSYSSRSIEAFF.

The chain joins TRBV3-1 to TRBJ1-1; 8 bases match TRBD1. V lost 1 base, J lost 2 bases, and 3 bases stayed unmatched. CDR1 LGHDT and CDR2 YNNKEL come from the germline V gene (reference sequence). This CDR3 is 15 amino acids long. The CDR3 region is CASSQVGTGNTEAFF. DNA for the CDR3: TGTGCCAGCAGCCAAGTAGGGACAGGTAACACTGAAGCTTTCTTT.

This clonotype was seen at least ten times. This rearrangement joins TRBV5-1 to TRBJ1-1, with 7 bases identical to TRBD1. Germline loops: CDR1 SGHRS, CDR2 YFSETQ. The CDR3 runs 16 residues. The V segment lost 0 bases and the J segment 3 bases; nucleotides outside the gene matches: 8. In DNA form, the CDR3 reads TGCGCCAGCAGCTTGGAGTTGAGGGGGCCGGACACTGAAGCTTTCTTT. Translating gives CASSLELRGPDTEAFF.

This clonotype was picked up a small number of times. This chain connects TRBV24-1 to TRBJ2-5; 8 nucleotides line up with TRBD1. The germline V gene has CDR1 KGHDR and CDR2 SFDVKD. The CDR3 has 15 amino acids. J was trimmed by 4 bases and V by 3 bases; bases with no gene match: 6. The DNA of the CDR3 is TGTGCCACCAGTGATCCAAGGACAGGGACAGAGACCCAGTACTTC. Translated: CATSDPRTGTETQYF.

This clonotype occurred many times. The chain combines TRBV28 with TRBJ1-1; perhaps TRBD1 as D (6 bases). This CDR3 region has 15 residues. The V end was cut by 6 bases, the J end by 2 bases, with 16 bases between. Per the germline V gene, CDR1 is MDHEN and CDR2 is SYDVKM. DNA for the CDR3: TGTGCCAGCAGGGACAGTGCACCTTCTAACACTGAAGCTTTCTTT. As protein: CASRDSAPSNTEAFF.

This clonotype was observed a few times. J is TRBJ2-7 and V is TRBV5-1; 7 bases agree with TRBD1. Germline-derived CDR1 and CDR2 are SGHRS and YFSETQ. The V segment lost 5 bases and the J segment 3 bases; nucleotides outside the gene matches: 8. This CDR3 is 14 amino acids long. The CDR3 here is CASRTGTDVYEQYV. In nucleotides, the CDR3 is TGCGCCAGCAGAACCGGGACAGACGTCTACGAGCAGTACGTC.

The table lists this clonotype with a few counts. The rearrangement links TRBV6-2 or TRBV6-3 to TRBJ2-1; 7 bases line up with TRBD2. The CDR3 consists of 15 residues. Per the germline V gene, CDR1 is MNHEY and CDR2 is SVGEGT. V was clipped by 0 bases and J by 3 bases; unmatched bases: 2. Here the CDR3 DNA reads TGTGCCAGCAGTTACTCGCCTAGCGGCTACAATGAGCAGTTCTTC. Translated, it gives CASSYSPSGYNEQFF.

Only a few counts were recorded for this clonotype. The chain carries TRBV4-2 and TRBJ1-5, with D tentatively TRBD1 (5 bases). Per germline, CDR1 LGHNA and CDR2 YNFKEQ. The CDR3 runs 14 residues. The ends were cut back, 6 bases at V and 1 base at J, with 10 bases in the middle. The CDR3 loop reads CASSTDSSNQPQHF. CDR3 DNA: TGTGCCAGCAGTACCGACAGCAGCAATCAGCCCCAGCATTTT.

Ten or more counts support this clonotype. The J gene is TRBJ2-5, the V gene TRBV12-3 or TRBV12-4; perhaps TRBD1 as D (5 bases). V lost 4 bases and J 1 base, leaving 10 bases between the germline ends. The CDR3 is 14 amino acids. The CDR3 DNA follows: TGTGCCAGCAGTTCCACAGGATCCCAAGAGACCCAGTACTTC. It is translated as CASSSTGSQETQYF.

In this sample, this clonotype turned up many times. The genes are TRBV20-1 and TRBJ1-4; D unclear. Looked up from germline, CDR1 is DFQATT and CDR2 is SNEGSKA (reference sequence). Trimming took 1 base from V and 3 from J, leaving 6 bases between them. The CDR3 has 13 residues. The CDR3 sequence: CSARGQPNEKLFF. The CDR3 DNA reads TGCAGTGCTAGAGGGCAGCCTAATGAAAAACTGTTTTTT.

This rearrangement joins TRBV21-1 to TRBJ1-1. TRBV21-1 is termed a pseudogene. The CDR3 is 9 residues long. Here the CDR3 reads CASGTEAFF. The CDR3 DNA sequence: TGTGCCAGCGGCACTGAAGCTTTCTTT.

The chain carries TRBV5-4 and TRBJ2-6, with 16 bases lining up with TRBD2. This CDR3 contains 18 residues. J was trimmed by 4 bases and V by 4 bases; bases with no gene match: 5. The V gene's germline CDR1 is SGHNT and CDR2 YYREEE (reference sequence). The CDR3 bases are TGTGCCAGCAGCAAAGGGACTAGCGGGAGGGGGGGGGCCAACGTCCTGACTTTC. The encoded protein is CASSKGTSGRGGANVLTF.

This clonotype was counted at least ten times. J is TRBJ2-1 and V is TRBV18; 7 bases fit TRBD2. V dropped 0 bases and J dropped 4; count of bases not matched to a gene: 3. This CDR3 comprises 15 residues. Germline CDR1 and CDR2: KGHSH and LQKENI. CDR3 loop: CASSPPTSRYNEQFF. The CDR3 DNA is TGTGCCAGCTCACCACCGACTAGCAGGTACAATGAGCAGTTCTTC.

This clonotype was counted only a few times. This rearrangement joins TRBV2 to TRBJ2-3; no firm D call. Germline CDR1 is SNHLY and CDR2 is FYNNEI. Trimming cost V 4 bases and J 1 base, with 6 bases left between them. CDR3 length: 13 amino acids. This CDR3 reads CASSGRGTDTQYF. The CDR3 DNA is TGTGCCAGCAGTGGTCGTGGCACAGATACGCAGTATTTT.

This chain joins TRBV11-3 and TRBJ2-7, with D hard to call. The CDR3 totals 14 residues. Per the germline V gene, CDR1 is SGHNT and CDR2 is YENEEA. Trimming pared 5 bases from V and 3 bases from J, leaving 14 bases between. Here the CDR3 reads CASSIPLRIYEQYF. CDR3 DNA sequence: TGTGCCAGCAGCATCCCCCTCAGGATCTACGAGCAGTACTTC.

This clonotype appeared a few times. The chain is built from TRBV11-2 and TRBJ2-1; a possible D gene is TRBD2 (6 bases). In germline, CDR1 is SGHAT, CDR2 FQNNGV. This CDR3 spans 15 amino acids. Trimming cost V 0 bases and J 4 bases, with 10 bases left between them. The CDR3 sequence: CASSLDSSGYNEQFF. The CDR3, as DNA: TGTGCCAGCAGCTTAGATAGTAGCGGATACAATGAGCAGTTCTTC. Complete variable domain (other parts from reference TRBV11-2 and TRBJ2-1): EAGVAQSPRYKIIEKRQSVAFWCNPISGHATLYWYQQILGQGPKLLIQFQNNGVVDDSQLPKDRFSAERLKGVDSTLKIQPAKLEDSAVYLCASSLDSSGYNEQFFGPGTRLTVL.

The V and J genes are TRBV12-3 or TRBV12-4 and TRBJ2-1; D possibly matches TRBD1 or TRBD2 (6 bases each). The CDR3 totals 16 residues. V lost 1 base to trimming and J lost 4 bases, with 14 bases between them. CDR3 nucleotide sequence: TGTGCCAGCAGTTTAGGAGAAGGGGGGAGGTACAATGAGCAGTTCTTC. It is translated as CASSLGEGGRYNEQFF.

This clonotype showed up just a few times. The chain employs TRBV7-2 and TRBJ2-7, with D perhaps matching TRBD1 or TRBD2 (5 bases each). From germline, CDR1 is SGHTA and CDR2 FQGNSA. The length of the CDR3 is 14 residues. Trimming left V 1 base short and J 6 bases short, with 13 bases between. The CDR3 sequence: CASSLGGTAPEQYF. The CDR3 DNA reads as TGTGCCAGCAGCTTAGGGGGGACGGCCCCCGAGCAGTACTTC.

This clonotype was recorded at least ten times. The rearrangement uses TRBV7-9 and TRBJ2-5; D unclear. The length of the CDR3 is 15 residues. Germline V gene sequence: CDR1 SEHNR, CDR2 FQNEAQ (reference sequence). The V end was cut by 0 bases, the J end by 1 base, with 9 bases between. Written as DNA, the CDR3 is TGTGCCAGCAGCTTAGCCGAGACGGTCCAAGAGACCCAGTACTTC. It encodes CASSLAETVQETQYF. Full variable domain (outside the CDR3, taken from reference TRBV7-9 and TRBJ2-5): DTGVSQNPRHKITKRGQNVTFRCDPISEHNRLYWYRQTLGQGPEFLTYFQNEAQLEKSRLLSDRFSAERPKGSFSTLEIQRTEQGDSAMYLCASSLAETVQETQYFGPGTRLLVL.

The rearrangement links TRBV3-1 to TRBJ2-1; 9 bases are shared with TRBD2. The junction had 10 bases not matched to a gene; V was cut back by 0 bases and J by 7 bases. This CDR3 has 17 residues. CDR1 is LGHDT and CDR2 is YNNKEL in the germline V gene (reference sequence). The CDR3 here is CASSQEILREGGNEQFF. DNA for the CDR3: TGTGCCAGCAGCCAAGAGATTTTGCGGGAGGGCGGAAATGAGCAGTTCTTC.

The V and J genes are TRBV10-1 and TRBJ2-7; TRBD1 is a possible D gene (6 bases). The CDR3 has 13 residues. Trimming took off 2 bases at V and 2 bases at J, with 7 bases between the two ends. From germline, CDR1 is WNHNN and CDR2 SYGVQD (reference sequence). As DNA, the CDR3 is TGCGCCAGCAGTGAGAGGGGGACCTACGAGCAGTACTTC. Its protein product is CASSERGTYEQYF.

This clonotype was counted between two and nine times. V and J are TRBV5-1 and TRBJ2-7; 7 positions agree with TRBD1. Germline loops: CDR1 SGHRS, CDR2 YFSETQ. The CDR3 is made up of 14 amino acids. Trimming removed 0 bases from V and 1 base from J; junction bases left unmatched: 1. CDR3 in DNA: TGCGCCAGCAGCTTGGTGACAGGGTCCTACGAGCAGTACTTC. As protein: CASSLVTGSYEQYF.